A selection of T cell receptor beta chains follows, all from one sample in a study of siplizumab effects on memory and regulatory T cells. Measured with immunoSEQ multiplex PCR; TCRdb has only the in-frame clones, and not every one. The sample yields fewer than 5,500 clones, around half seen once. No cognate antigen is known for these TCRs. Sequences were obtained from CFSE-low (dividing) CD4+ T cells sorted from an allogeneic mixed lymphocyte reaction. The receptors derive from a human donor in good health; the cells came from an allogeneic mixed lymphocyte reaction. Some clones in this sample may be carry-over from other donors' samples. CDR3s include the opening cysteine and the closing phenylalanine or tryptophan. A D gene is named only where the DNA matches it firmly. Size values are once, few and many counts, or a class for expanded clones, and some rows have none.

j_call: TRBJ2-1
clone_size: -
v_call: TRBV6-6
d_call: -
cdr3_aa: CASSYRDSYNEQFF
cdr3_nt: TGTGCCAGCAGTTACCGGGACTCATACAATGAGCAGTTCTTC

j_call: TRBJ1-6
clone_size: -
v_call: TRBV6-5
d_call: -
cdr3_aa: CASSWIVKSSPLHF
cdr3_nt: TGTGCCAGCAGTTGGATAGTCAAGTCTTCACCCCTCCACTTT

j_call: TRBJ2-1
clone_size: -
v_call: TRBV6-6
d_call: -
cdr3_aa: CASRAGDREQFF
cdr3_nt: TGTGCCAGCAGAGCAGGGGATCGTGAGCAGTTCTTC

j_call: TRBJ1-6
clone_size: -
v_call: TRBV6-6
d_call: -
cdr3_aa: CATYGFNSPLHF
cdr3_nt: TGTGCCACCTACGGGTTCAATTCACCCCTCCACTTT

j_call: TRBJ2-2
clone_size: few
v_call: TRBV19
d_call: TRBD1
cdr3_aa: CATSDRGYGSAGELFF
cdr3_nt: TGTGCCACCTCGGACAGGGGATATGGGAGCGCCGGGGAGCTGTTTTTT

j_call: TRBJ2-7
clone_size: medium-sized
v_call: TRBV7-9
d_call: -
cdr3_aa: CASSFGLYEQYF
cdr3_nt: TGTGCCAGCAGCTTTGGTCTCTACGAGCAGTACTTC

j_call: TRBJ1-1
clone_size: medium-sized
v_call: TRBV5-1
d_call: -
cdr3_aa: CASSLVEGLTTEAFF
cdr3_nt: TGCGCCAGCAGCTTGGTGGAGGGTCTTACCACTGAAGCTTTCTTT

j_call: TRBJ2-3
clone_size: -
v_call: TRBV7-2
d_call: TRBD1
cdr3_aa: CASSSGQLSTDTQYF
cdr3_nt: TGTGCCAGCAGCTCGGGACAGCTTAGCACAGATACGCAGTATTTT

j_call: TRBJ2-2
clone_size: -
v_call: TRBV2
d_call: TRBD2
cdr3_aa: CASTSGRLPTGELFF
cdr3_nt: TGTGCCAGCACGAGCGGGAGATTACCCACCGGGGAGCTGTTTTTT

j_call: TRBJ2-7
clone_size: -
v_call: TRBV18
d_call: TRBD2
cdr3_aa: CASSVTPGLAGAYGQYF
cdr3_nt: TGTGCCAGCTCAGTTACTCCGGGACTAGCGGGAGCCTACGGGCAGTACTTC

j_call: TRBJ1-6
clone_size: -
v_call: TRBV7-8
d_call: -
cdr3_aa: CASSPRVGQGNSPLHF
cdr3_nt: TGTGCCAGCAGCCCACGAGTGGGCCAGGGCAATTCACCCCTCCACTTT

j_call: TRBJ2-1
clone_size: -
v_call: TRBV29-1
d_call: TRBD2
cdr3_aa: CSVVRGSGRNNEQFF
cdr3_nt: TGCAGCGTTGTTAGGGGTAGCGGGAGAAACAATGAGCAGTTCTTC

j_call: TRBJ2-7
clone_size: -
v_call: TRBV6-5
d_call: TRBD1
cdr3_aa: CASSYSWTGQQYF
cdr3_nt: TGTGCCAGCAGTTACTCGTGGACAGGGCAGCAGTACTTC

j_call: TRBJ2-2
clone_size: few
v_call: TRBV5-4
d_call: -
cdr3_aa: CASSLGSGTGELFF
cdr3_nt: TGTGCCAGCAGCTTAGGGTCGGGGACCGGGGAGCTGTTTTTT

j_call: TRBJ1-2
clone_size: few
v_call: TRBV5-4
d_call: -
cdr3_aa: CASSLDERGYTF
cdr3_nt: TGTGCCAGCAGCTTGGATGAACGCGGCTACACCTTC

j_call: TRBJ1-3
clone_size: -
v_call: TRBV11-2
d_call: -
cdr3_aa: CASSARTGSGNTIYF
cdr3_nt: TGTGCCAGCAGCGCACGGACGGGCTCTGGAAACACCATATATTTT

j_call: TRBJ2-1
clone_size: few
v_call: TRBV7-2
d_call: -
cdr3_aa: CASSLGSSSYNEQFF
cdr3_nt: TGTGCCAGCAGCTTAGGAAGTAGCTCCTACAATGAGCAGTTCTTC

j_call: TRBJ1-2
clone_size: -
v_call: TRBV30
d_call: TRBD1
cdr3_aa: CAWSVGGTGADGYTF
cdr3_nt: TGTGCCTGGAGTGTGGGAGGGACAGGGGCGGATGGCTACACCTTC

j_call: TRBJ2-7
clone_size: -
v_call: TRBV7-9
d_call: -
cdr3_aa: CASSSQGGISYEQYF
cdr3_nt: TGTGCCAGCAGCTCCCAAGGGGGGATATCCTACGAGCAGTACTTC

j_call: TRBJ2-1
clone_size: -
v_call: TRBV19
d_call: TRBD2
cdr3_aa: CASMAGLAVNNEQFF
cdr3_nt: TGTGCCAGTATGGCGGGACTAGCGGTTAACAATGAGCAGTTCTTC

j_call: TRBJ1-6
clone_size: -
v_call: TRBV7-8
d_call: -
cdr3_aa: CASSPGAAYNSPLHF
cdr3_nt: TGTGCCAGCAGCCCAGGGGCAGCCTATAATTCACCCCTCCACTTT

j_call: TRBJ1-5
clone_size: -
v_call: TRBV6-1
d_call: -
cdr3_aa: CASSGVGPGQPQHF
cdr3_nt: TGTGCCAGCAGTGGAGTTGGGCCCGGGCAGCCCCAGCATTTT

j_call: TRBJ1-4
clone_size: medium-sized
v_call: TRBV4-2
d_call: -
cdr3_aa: CASSQEWGWEKLFF
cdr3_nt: TGTGCCAGCAGCCAAGAGTGGGGGTGGGAAAAACTGTTTTTT

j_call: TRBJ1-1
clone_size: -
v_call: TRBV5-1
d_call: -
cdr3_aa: CASSLEGSSNTEAFF
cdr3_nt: TGCGCCAGCAGCTTGGAGGGCAGCTCTAACACTGAAGCTTTCTTT

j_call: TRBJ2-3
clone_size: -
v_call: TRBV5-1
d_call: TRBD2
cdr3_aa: CASSLIASGATDTQYF
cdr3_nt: TGCGCCAGCAGCTTGATTGCTAGCGGGGCCACAGATACGCAGTATTTT

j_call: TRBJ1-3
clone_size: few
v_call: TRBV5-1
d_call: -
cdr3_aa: CASSLEGLSSGNTIYF
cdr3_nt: TGCGCCAGCAGCTTGGAGGGCCTAAGCTCTGGAAACACCATATATTTT

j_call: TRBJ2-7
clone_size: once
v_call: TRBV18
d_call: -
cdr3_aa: CASSLSGSYEQYF
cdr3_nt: TGTGCCAGCTCACTAAGCGGCAGTTACGAGCAGTACTTC

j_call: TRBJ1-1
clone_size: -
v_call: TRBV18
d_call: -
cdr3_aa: CASSPSGAGNTEAFF
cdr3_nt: TGTGCCAGCTCACCCTCGGGGGCCGGGAACACTGAAGCTTTCTTT

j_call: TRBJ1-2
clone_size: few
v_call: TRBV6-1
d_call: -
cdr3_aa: CASSRTAAGNGYTF
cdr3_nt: TGTGCCAGCAGTCGGACTGCCGCCGGAAATGGCTACACCTTC

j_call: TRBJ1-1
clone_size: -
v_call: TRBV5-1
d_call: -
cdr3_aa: CASNTGIMNTEAFF
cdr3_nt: TGCGCCAGCAACACGGGCATCATGAACACTGAAGCTTTCTTT

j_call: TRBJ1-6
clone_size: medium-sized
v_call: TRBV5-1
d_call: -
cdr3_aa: CASSPGFGGSPLHF
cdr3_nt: TGCGCCAGCAGCCCAGGATTTGGTGGTTCACCCCTCCACTTT

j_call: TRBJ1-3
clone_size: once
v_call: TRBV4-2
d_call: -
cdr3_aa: CASSFGGLSGNTIYF
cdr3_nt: TGTGCCAGCAGCTTCGGGGGTCTCTCTGGAAACACCATATATTTT

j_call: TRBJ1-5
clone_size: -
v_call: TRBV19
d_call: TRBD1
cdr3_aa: CASRGDRRRVYSNQPQHF
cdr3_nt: TGTGCCAGTAGAGGGGACAGGCGAAGAGTCTATAGCAATCAGCCCCAGCATTTT

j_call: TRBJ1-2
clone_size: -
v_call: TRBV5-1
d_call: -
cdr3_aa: CASSVSTGINGYGYTF
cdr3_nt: TGCGCCAGCAGCGTATCTACAGGGATCAACGGCTATGGCTACACCTTC

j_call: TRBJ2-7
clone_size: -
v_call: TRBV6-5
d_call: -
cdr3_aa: CASTPLLGLTSFVYF
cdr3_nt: TGTGCCAGCACTCCCCTTTTGGGGCTTACTAGTTTTGTGTACTTC

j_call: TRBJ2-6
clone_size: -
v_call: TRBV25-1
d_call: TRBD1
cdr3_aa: CASTGTGGNVLTF
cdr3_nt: TGTGCCAGCACTGGGACAGGGGGCAACGTCCTGACTTTC

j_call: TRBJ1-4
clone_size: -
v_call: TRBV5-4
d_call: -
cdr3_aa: CASSSYRAGEIPNEKLFF
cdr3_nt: TGTGCCAGCAGCTCCTACAGGGCTGGTGAGATCCCTAATGAAAAACTGTTTTTT

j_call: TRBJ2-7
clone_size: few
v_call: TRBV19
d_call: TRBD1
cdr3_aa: CASSSPGQIYEQYF
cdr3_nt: TGTGCCAGTAGTAGTCCGGGACAGATCTACGAGCAGTACTTC

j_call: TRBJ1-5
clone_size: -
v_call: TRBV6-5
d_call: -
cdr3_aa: CASSYSEYSNQPQHF
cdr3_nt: TGTGCCAGCAGTTACTCAGAATATAGCAATCAGCCCCAGCATTTT

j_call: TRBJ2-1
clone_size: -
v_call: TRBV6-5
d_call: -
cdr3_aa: CASSYSDARGEQFF
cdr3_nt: TGTGCCAGCAGTTACTCAGACGCCAGGGGTGAGCAGTTCTTC

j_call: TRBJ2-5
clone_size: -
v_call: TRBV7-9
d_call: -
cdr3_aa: CASSPNGETQYF
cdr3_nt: TGTGCCAGCAGCCCAAACGGGGAGACCCAGTACTTC

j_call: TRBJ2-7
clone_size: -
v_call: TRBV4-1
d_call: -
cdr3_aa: CASSQSSVPRRYEQYF
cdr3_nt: TGCGCCAGCAGCCAATCGTCCGTTCCCCGACGATACGAGCAGTACTTC

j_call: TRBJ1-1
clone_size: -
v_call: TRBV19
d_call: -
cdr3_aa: CASSISAVMGTEAFF
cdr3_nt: TGTGCCAGTAGTATCTCCGCGGTCATGGGTACCGAAGCTTTCTTT

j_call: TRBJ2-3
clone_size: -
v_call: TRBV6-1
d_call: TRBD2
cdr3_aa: CASSLLARTDTQYF
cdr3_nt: TGTGCCAGCAGCTTACTAGCGCGCACAGATACGCAGTATTTT

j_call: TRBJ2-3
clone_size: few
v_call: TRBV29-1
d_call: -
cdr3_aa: CSVWTDTQYF
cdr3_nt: TGCAGCGTTTGGACAGATACGCAGTATTTT